This T cell receptor beta chain emerged from a study of blood T cells in healthy people across ages (dated by TCRdb to between 2015 and 2017). A note on the overall study: In model experiments, template switching captured roughly one uniquely barcoded TCR beta cDNA molecule for every two T cells. To avoid experimental bias, donors of different ages were distributed randomly across sequencing lanes. Age-related changes in TCR beta repertoire diversity were measured in the study by deep sequencing normalized with unique cDNA molecular identifiers. Four age groups were formed from the donors: young (average 16 years), middle-aged (just under 40), aged (roughly 59) and long-lived (approximately 80). Using the same blood draw, the study looked at two additional independent replicas of 1 million unique cDNA reads for two donors, one aged 18 to 30 and the other aged 80 or older.

Remarks on this clonotype: Its antigen is still unknown. Base qualities are missing; no much larger clone stands one base away.

The donors were under 40 Caucasian individuals from Russia, aged roughly 6 to 100 years, who were systemically healthy. Ten milliliters of peripheral blood were drawn from each donor into EDTA-treated Vacutainer tubes. Ficoll-Paque density-gradient centrifugation was used to isolate PBMCs, with at least 6 million obtained per sample. Trizol reagent was used to extract total RNA from PBMCs, with at least 5.5 micrograms per sample. For every donor, flow cytometry on a PBMC aliquot measured the percentage of naive CD45RAhigh/CD27high T cells. V lost 0 bases and J lost 2 bases; the stretch between them is 11 bases long. The cysteine opens and the phenylalanine closes a CDR3 of 14 amino acids. Only the CDR3 DNA is retained, 42 bases long and in frame from the first base. For CDR1 and CDR2, the germline V gene (reference sequence) lists GTSNPN and SVGIG. The library was produced with 5' RACE. Sequencing took place on an Illumina HiSeq 2500. A second PCR of about 7 to 12 cycles was run with a J-beta primer mix and a sample-barcoded 5' primer. Each TCR beta cDNA molecule received a unique molecular identifier from a template-switch 5' adaptor carrying 12 random nucleotides. Each sample yielded at least 2.5 million CDR3-containing paired-end reads. First-strand cDNA was synthesized from all RNA with the Mint cDNA synthesis kit, primed by a TRBC-specific oligonucleotide. After uracil-DNA glycosylase treatment, a first 18-cycle PCR used universal primers M1SS and BC2_uni_R on all cDNA. For the original study's pipeline: For normalization, 1 million high-quality reads were randomly selected from each sample, with every read carrying a distinct molecular identifier. Reads with shared molecular identifiers were discarded instead of being binned into consensus sequences. CDR3 identification, clonotype clustering and error correction used MiTCR with a Q25 quality threshold and the strictest error-elimination algorithm. Lower-bound total TCR beta diversity was estimated with a nonparametric unseen species model using Euler transformation. The public reads were reanalyzed by TCRdb: fastp trimming at Q25, MiXCR alignment, in-frame beta chains only. When rows share a CDR3 protein, they turn into one entry using the most common DNA and genes. TCRdb, not the original authors, processed these V and J calls. This sample gives over 950,000 distinct CDR3 sequences in total; about 53% of them show up just once. The top ten clones comprise about 22% of the sample.

The paper as a whole reports these results and caveats: The long-lived group showed more naive CD4+ T cells, fewer expanded clones and increased TCR diversity than the aged group, suggesting age selection. Conclusive comparison of naive and antigen-experienced compartments was prevented by the profiling of bulk unsorted PBMCs. Because donor CMV infection status was unknown, age-related changes in expanded clonotypes were potentially confounded. Estimates of total diversity from one million sequenced T cells were regarded as lower bounds and underestimates. Observed TCR beta diversity per million T cells fell roughly linearly with age, and a significant reduction was already apparent by age around 40. Observed TCR beta diversity correlated strongly with the percentage of naive T cells measured by flow cytometry.

The source is an older woman in good health. Sequenced input: blood. In this chain, TRBV30 is recombined with TRBJ2-7, with the D gene call left open. CDR3 reads: CAWSVSDGPYEQYF. In nucleotides, the sequence is TGTGCCTGGAGTGTCTCGGACGGACCCTACGAGCAGTACTTC.